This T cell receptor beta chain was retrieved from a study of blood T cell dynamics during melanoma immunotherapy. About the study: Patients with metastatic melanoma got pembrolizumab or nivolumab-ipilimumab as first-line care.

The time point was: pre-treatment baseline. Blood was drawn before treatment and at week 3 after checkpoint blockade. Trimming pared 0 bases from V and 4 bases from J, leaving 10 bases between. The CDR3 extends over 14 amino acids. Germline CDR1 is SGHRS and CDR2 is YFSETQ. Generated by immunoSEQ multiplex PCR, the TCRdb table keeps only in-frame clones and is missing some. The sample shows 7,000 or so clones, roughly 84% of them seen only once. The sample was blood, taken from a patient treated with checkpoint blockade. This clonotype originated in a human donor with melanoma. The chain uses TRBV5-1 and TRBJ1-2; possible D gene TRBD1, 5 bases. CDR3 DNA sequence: TGCGCCAGCAGCTTGGTTGGGGCAGTCTATGGCTACACCTTC. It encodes CASSLVGAVYGYTF. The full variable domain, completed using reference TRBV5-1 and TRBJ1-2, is KAGVTQTPRYLIKTRGQQVTLSCSPISGHRSVSWYQQTPGQGLQFLFEYFSETQRNKGNFPGRFSGRQFSNSRSEMNVSTLELGDSALYLCASSLVGAVYGYTFGSGTRLTVV.